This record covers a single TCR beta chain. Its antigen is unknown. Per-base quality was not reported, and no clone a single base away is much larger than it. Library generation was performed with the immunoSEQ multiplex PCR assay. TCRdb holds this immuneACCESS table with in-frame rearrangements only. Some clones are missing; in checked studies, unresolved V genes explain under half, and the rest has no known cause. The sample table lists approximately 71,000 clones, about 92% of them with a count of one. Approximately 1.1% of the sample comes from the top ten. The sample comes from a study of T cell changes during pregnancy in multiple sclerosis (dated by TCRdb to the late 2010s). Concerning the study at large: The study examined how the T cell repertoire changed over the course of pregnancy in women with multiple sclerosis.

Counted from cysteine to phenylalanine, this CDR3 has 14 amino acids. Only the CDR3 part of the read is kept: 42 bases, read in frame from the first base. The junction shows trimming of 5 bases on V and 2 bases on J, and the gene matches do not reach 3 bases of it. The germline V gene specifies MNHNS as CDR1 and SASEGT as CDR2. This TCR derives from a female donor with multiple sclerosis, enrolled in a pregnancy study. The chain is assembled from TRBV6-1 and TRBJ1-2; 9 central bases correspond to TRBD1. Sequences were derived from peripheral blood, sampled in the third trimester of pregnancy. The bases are TGTGCCAGCAGTTGGACAGGGGAAAACTATGGCTACACCTTC. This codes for CASSWTGENYGYTF.